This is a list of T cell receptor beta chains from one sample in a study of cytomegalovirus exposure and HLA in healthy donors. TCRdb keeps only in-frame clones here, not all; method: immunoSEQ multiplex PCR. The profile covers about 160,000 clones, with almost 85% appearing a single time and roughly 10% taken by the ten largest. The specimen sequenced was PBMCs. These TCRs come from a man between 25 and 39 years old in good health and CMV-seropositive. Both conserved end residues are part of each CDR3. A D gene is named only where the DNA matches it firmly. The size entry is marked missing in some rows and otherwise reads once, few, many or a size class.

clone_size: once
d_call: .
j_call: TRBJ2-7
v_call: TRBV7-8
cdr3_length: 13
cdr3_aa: CASSPQTWNEQYF
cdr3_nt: TGTGCCAGCAGCCCCCAGACTTGGAACGAGCAGTACTTC

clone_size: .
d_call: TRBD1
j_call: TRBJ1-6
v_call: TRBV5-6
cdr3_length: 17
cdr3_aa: CASSPRTGGSYNSPLHF
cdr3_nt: TGTGCCAGCAGCCCCCGGACAGGGGGCTCCTATAATTCACCCCTCCACTTT

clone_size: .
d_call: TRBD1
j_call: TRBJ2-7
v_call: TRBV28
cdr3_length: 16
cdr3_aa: CASSLWGDRASYEQYF
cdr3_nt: TGTGCCAGCAGTTTATGGGGGGACAGGGCCTCCTACGAGCAGTACTTC

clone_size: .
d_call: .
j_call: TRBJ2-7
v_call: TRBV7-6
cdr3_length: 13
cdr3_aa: CASSLPSSYEQYF
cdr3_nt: TGTGCCAGCAGCTTACCCTCCAGCTACGAGCAGTACTTC

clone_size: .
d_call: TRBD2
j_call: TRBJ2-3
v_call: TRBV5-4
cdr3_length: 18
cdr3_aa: CASSSPGRAKAGTDTQYF
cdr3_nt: TGTGCCAGCAGCTCCCCGGGGAGGGCCAAAGCAGGCACAGATACGCAGTATTTT

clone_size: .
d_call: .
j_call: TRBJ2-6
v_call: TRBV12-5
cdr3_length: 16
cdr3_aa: CASGTGLSSGANVLTF
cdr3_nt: TGTGCTAGTGGTACCGGACTTAGCTCTGGGGCCAACGTCCTGACTTTC

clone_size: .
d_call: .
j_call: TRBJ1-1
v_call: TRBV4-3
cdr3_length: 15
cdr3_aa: CASSQGSHGRTEAFF
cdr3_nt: TGCGCCAGCAGCCAAGGGAGCCACGGGAGGACTGAAGCTTTCTTT

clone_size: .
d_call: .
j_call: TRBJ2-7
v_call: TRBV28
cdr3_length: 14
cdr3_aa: CASSIPQGTYEQYF
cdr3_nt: TGTGCCAGCAGTATTCCACAGGGAACCTACGAGCAGTACTTC

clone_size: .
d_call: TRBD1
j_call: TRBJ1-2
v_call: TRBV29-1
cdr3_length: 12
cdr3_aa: CSVDRGEGGYTF
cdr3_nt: TGCAGCGTTGACAGGGGGGAAGGAGGCTACACCTTC

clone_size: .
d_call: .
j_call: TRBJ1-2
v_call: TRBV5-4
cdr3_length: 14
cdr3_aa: CASSLSWQGGGYTF
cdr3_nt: TGTGCCAGCAGCTTGTCTTGGCAGGGTGGGGGCTACACCTTC

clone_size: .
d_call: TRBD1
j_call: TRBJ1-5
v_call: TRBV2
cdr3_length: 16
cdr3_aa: CASSGQGAYSNQPQHF
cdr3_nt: TGTGCCAGCAGTGGACAGGGGGCTTATAGCAATCAGCCCCAGCATTTT

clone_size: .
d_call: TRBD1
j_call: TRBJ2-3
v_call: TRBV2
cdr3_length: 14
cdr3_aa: CASRRTGSRDTQYF
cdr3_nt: TGTGCCAGCAGAAGGACAGGGAGCAGAGATACGCAGTATTTT

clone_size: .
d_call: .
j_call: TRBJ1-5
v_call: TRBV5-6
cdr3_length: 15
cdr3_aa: CASSFGRLTYQPQHF
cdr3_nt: TGTGCCAGCAGCTTTGGAAGACTGACCTATCAGCCCCAGCATTTT

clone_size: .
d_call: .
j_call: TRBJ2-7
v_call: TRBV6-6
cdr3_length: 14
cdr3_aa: CASSYEDKAYEQYF
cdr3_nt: TGTGCCAGCAGTTACGAGGACAAAGCCTACGAGCAGTACTTC

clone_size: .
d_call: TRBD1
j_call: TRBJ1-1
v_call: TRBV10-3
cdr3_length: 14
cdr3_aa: CAISVDRGETEAFF
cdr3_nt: TGTGCCATCAGTGTAGACAGGGGGGAGACTGAAGCTTTCTTT

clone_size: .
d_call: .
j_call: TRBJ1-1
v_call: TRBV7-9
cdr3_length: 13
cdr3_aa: CASSFARVAEAFF
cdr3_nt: TGTGCCAGCAGCTTCGCACGGGTGGCTGAAGCTTTCTTT

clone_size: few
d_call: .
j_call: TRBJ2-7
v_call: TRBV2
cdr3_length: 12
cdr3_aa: CASRRASYEQYF
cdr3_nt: TGTGCCAGCAGGAGGGCCTCCTACGAGCAGTACTTC

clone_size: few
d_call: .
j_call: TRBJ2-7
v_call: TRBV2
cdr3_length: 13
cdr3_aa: CASNSEVLYEQYF
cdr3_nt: TGTGCCAGCAACTCGGAGGTCCTCTACGAGCAGTACTTC

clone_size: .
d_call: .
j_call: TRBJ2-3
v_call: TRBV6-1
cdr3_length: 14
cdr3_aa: CASSHRQFTDTQYF
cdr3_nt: TGTGCCAGCAGTCACAGACAGTTCACAGATACGCAGTATTTT

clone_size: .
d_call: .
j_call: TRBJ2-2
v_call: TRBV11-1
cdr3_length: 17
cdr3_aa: CASSLAGRAGLTGELFF
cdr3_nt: TGTGCCAGCAGCTTAGCAGGTCGAGCGGGCCTCACCGGGGAGCTGTTTTTT

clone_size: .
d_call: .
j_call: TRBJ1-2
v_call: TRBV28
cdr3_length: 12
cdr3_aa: CATEDRLNSYTF
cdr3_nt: TGTGCCACCGAGGACAGATTGAATAGCTACACCTTC

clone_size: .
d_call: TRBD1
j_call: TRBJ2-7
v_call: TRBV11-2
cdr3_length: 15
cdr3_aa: CASRRAGTGDYEQYF
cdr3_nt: TGTGCCAGCAGGCGCGCAGGGACAGGGGATTACGAGCAGTACTTC

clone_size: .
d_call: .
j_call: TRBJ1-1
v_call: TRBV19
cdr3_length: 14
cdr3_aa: CASTSEDRNTEAFF
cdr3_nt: TGTGCCAGTACCAGCGAGGACAGAAACACTGAAGCTTTCTTT

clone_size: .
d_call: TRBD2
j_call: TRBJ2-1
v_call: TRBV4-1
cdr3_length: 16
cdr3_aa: CASSTMTSSGFNEQFF
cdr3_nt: TGCGCCAGCAGCACCATGACTAGCAGTGGGTTCAATGAGCAGTTCTTC

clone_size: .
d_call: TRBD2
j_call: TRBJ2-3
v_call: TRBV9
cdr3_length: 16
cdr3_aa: CASSVGVAGETDTQYF
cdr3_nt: TGTGCCAGCAGCGTAGGAGTTGCGGGAGAAACAGATACGCAGTATTTT

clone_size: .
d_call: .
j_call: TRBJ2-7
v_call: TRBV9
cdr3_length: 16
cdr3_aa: CASSVGGRWDSYEQYF
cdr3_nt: TGTGCCAGCAGCGTAGGAGGGAGGTGGGACTCCTACGAGCAGTACTTC

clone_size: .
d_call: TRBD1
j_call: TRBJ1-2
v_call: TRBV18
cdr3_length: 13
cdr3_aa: CASSTGVDYGYTF
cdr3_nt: TGTGCCAGCTCGACAGGGGTCGACTATGGCTACACCTTC

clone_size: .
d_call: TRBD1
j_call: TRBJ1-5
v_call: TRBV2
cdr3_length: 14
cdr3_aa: CASARTGRDQPQHF
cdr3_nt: TGTGCCAGCGCGAGGACAGGGCGGGATCAGCCCCAGCATTTT

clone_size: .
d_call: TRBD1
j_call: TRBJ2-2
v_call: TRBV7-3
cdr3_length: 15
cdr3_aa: CASSATGALAGELFF
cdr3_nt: TGTGCCAGCAGCGCGACAGGGGCCTTGGCCGGGGAGCTGTTTTTT

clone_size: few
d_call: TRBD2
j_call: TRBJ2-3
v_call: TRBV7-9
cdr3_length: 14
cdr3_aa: CASRLSGSTDTQYF
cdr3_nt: TGTGCCAGCCGACTTAGCGGGAGCACAGATACGCAGTATTTT

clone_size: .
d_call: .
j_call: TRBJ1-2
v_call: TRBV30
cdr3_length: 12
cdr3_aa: CAWSGGAYGYTF
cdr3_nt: TGTGCCTGGAGTGGAGGAGCCTATGGCTACACCTTC

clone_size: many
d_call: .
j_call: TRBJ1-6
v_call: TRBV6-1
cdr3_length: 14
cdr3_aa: CASSEGGDNSPLHF
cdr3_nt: TGTGCCAGCAGTGAAGGGGGCGATAATTCACCCCTCCACTTT

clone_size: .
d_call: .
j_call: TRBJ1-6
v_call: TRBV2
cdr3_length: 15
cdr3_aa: CASSALDIHNSPLHF
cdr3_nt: TGTGCCAGCAGCGCATTGGACATACATAATTCACCCCTCCACTTT

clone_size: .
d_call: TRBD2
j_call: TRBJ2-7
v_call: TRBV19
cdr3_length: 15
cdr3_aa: CASSFQAGEDYEQYF
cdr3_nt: TGTGCCAGTAGTTTCCAAGCGGGGGAGGACTACGAGCAGTACTTC

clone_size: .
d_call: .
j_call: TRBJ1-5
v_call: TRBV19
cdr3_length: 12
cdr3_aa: CASSMDYQPQHF
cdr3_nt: TGTGCCAGTAGTATGGACTATCAGCCCCAGCATTTT

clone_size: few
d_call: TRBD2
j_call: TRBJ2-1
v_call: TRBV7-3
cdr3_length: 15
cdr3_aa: CASSPNSGRGNEQFF
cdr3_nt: TGTGCCAGCAGCCCCAACAGCGGGAGGGGCAATGAGCAGTTCTTC

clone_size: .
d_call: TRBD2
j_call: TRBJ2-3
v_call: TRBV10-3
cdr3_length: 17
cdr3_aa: CAISDLVTSGGADTQYF
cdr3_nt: TGTGCCATCAGTGATCTAGTGACTAGCGGGGGGGCAGATACGCAGTATTTT

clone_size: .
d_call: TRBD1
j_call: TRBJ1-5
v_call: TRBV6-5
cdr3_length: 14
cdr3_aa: CASRGMTGRGPQHF
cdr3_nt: TGTGCCAGCAGGGGGATGACAGGGCGCGGGCCCCAGCATTTT

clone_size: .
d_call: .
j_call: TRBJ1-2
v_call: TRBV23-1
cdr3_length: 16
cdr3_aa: CASSHPDRYRRDGYTF
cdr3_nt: TGCGCCAGCAGTCACCCCGACAGATATAGGAGGGATGGCTACACCTTC

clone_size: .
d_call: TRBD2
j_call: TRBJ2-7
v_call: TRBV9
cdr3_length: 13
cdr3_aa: CASSKDGGYEQYF
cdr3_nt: TGTGCCAGCAGCAAGGACGGGGGGTACGAGCAGTACTTC

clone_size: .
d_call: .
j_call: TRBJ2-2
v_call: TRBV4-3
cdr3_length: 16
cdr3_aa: CASSQDRGSNTGELFF
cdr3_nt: TGCGCCAGCAGCCAAGATCGGGGATCGAACACCGGGGAGCTGTTTTTT

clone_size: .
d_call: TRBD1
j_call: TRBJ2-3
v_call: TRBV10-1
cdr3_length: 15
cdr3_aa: CASSATGKGTDTQYF
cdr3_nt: TGCGCCAGCAGTGCGACAGGGAAAGGGACAGATACGCAGTATTTT

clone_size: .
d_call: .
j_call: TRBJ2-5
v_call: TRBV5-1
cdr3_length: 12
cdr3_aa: CASSLPEETQYF
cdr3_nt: TGCGCCAGCAGCTTGCCCGAAGAGACCCAGTACTTC

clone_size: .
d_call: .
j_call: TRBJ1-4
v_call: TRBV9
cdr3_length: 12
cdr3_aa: CASSVVTGNLFF
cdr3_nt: TGTGCCAGCAGCGTAGTAACAGGGAACCTGTTTTTT

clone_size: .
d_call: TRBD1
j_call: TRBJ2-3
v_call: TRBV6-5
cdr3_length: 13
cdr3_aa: CASSDRGTDTQYF
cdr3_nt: TGTGCCAGCAGTGACAGGGGCACAGATACGCAGTATTTT

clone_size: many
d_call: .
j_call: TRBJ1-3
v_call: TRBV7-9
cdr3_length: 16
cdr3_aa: CASSLVATGSGNTIYF
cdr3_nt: TGTGCCAGCAGCTTAGTGGCTACGGGCTCTGGAAACACCATATATTTT

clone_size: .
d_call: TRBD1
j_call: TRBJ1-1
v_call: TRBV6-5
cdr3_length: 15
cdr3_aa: CASSRGTGLNTEAFF
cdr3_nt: TGTGCCAGCAGTCGTGGGACAGGGCTGAACACTGAAGCTTTCTTT

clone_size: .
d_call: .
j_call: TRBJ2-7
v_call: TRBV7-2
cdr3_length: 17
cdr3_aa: CASSLEYGGAGSYEQYF
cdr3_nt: TGTGCCAGCAGCTTAGAGTATGGGGGCGCAGGCTCCTACGAGCAGTACTTC

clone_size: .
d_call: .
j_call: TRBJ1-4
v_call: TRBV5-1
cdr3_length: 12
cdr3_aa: CASSLDQGTHHF
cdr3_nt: TGCGCCAGCAGCTTGGACCAGGGTACACATCATTTT

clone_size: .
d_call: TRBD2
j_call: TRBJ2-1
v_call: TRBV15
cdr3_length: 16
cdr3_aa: CATSRPFPGGFNEQFF
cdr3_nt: TGTGCCACCAGCAGACCTTTCCCGGGAGGGTTCAATGAGCAGTTCTTC

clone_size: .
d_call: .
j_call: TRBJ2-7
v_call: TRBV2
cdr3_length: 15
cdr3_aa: CASSEPPAGFDEQYF
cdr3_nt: TGTGCCAGCAGCGAACCACCGGCGGGGTTTGACGAGCAGTACTTC

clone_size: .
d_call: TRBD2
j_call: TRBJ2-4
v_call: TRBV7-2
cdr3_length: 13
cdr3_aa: CASSFDWGGIQYF
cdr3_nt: TGTGCCAGCAGCTTCGACTGGGGGGGCATTCAGTACTTC

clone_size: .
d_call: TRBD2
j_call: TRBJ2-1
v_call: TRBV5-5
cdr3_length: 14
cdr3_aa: CASGGGRSYNEQFF
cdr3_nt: TGTGCCAGCGGGGGCGGGAGGTCCTACAATGAGCAGTTCTTC

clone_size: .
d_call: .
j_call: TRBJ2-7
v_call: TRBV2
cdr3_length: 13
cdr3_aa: CATGRDGFYEQYF
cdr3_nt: TGTGCCACCGGGCGGGACGGATTCTACGAGCAGTACTTC